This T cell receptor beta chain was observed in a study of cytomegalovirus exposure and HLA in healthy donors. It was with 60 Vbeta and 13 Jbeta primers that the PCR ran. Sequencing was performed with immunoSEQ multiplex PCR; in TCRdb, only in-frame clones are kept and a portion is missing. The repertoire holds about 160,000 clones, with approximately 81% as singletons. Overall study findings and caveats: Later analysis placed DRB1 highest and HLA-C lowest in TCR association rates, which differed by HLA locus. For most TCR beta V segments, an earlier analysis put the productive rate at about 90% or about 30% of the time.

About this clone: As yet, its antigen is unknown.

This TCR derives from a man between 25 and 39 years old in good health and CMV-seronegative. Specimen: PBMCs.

The CDR3 DNA follows: TGCGCCAGCAGCCCGGACAGGGCGACCGGGGAGCTGTTTTTT. Translation: CASSPDRATGELFF. The chain links TRBV5-1 to TRBJ2-2; TRBD1 matches 8 bases. Per the germline V gene, CDR1 is SGHRS and CDR2 is YFSETQ. CDR3 length: 14 amino acids. The ends lost 4 bases at V and 5 bases at J; junction bases unmatched: 4.